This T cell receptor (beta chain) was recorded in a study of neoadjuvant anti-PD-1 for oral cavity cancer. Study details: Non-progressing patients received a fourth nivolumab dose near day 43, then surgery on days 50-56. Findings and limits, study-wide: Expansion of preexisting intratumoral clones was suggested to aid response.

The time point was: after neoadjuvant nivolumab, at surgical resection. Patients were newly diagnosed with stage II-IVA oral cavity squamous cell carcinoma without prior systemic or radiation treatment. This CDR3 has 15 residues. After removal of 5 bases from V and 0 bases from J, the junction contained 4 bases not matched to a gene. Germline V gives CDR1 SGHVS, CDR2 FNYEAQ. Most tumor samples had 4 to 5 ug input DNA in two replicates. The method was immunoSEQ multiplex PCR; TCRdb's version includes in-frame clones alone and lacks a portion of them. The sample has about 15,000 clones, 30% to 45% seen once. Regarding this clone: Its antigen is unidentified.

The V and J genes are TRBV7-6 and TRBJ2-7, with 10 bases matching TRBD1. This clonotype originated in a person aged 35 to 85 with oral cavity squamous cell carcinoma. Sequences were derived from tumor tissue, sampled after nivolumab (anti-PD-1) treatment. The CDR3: CASSPRTGGSYEQYF. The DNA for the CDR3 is TGTGCCAGCAGCCCCCGGACAGGGGGCTCCTACGAGCAGTACTTC.